This T cell receptor beta chain stems from a study of control samples from healthy donors and cancer patients (TCRdb year 2020). The CDR3 has 14 amino acids, counting the end cysteine and phenylalanine. The entry retains the CDR3 DNA only, 42 bases that are in frame from base 1. Per the germline V gene (reference sequence), LNHNV is the CDR1 and YYDKDF is the CDR2. The junction shows trimming of 4 bases on V and 3 bases on J, and the gene matches do not reach 2 bases of it. This clone was seen just once. The specificity of this receptor is unknown. Base qualities are missing; no much larger clone stands one base away. Library generation was performed with the immunoSEQ multiplex PCR assay. TCRdb retrieved this table from immuneACCESS and kept in-frame rearrangements only. Not all clones are present; in checked studies, unresolved V genes account for under half, and no reason is known for the remainder. This sample has 130,000 to 150,000 clones in its table, and about nine tenths of those were observed once. Approximately 9% of the sample rests with the top ten.

The sequence is built from TRBV15 and TRBJ2-2; 7 junctional bases match TRBD2. Sequenced: blood. The receptor's source is a woman aged 25 to 39 in good health. For the CDR3, the sequence is CATSKGLDTGELFF. The DNA reads TGTGCCACCAGCAAAGGACTAGACACCGGGGAGCTGTTTTTT.